This T cell receptor (beta chain) is from a study of tumor-infiltrating lymphocytes in primary liver carcinoma. Germline DNA was also extracted, and blood RNA was taken from unsorted whole blood. This clonotype was seen ten or more times. From 500 ng of total RNA, TCR beta-specific cDNA was reverse-transcribed using a constant-region primer. Each TCR beta library was derived from three nested multiplex PCR rounds that employed slightly modified ARM-PCR. Primers for the first two PCR rounds were TRBV1-TRBV30 forward primers and a C-beta reverse primer (approximately 10 cycles per round). TCRdb itself ran the multiplex PCR reads through MiXCR, one entry per CDR3 protein. This table has fewer than 350,000 distinct CDR3 sequences, about 61% appearing once. Germline V lookup: CDR1 MNHEY, CDR2 SVGAGI. J gave up 6 bases and V 2 bases, and 6 bases lay outside the gene matches. The CDR3 runs 15 residues.

The chain carries TRBV6-5 and TRBJ2-1; 8 bases are a match to TRBD2. This TCR came from a man aged 35 to 55 with primary liver carcinoma and hepatitis B virus infection. Sequencing used peripheral blood. The CDR3 region is CASSYGTRFGNEQFF. Written as DNA, the CDR3 is TGTGCCAGCAGTTACGGGACTAGATTTGGCAATGAGCAGTTCTTC.